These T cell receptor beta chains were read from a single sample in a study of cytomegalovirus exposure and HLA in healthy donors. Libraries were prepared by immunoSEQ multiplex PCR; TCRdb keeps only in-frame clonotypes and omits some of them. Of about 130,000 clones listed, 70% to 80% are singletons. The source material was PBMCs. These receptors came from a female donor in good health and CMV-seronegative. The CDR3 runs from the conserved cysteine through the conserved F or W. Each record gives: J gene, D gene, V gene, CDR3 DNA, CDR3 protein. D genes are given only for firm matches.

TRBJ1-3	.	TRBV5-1	TGCGCCAGCAGCCCAAACCACCTGGCGACAGAAAGCCGCCGTAGGACTGGAAACACCATATATTTT	CASSPNHLATESRRRTGNTIYF
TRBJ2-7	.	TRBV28	TGTGCCAGCAGCCTTACGGGGGTTTTGAACGAGCAGTACTTC	CASSLTGVLNEQYF
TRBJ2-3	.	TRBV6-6	TGTGCCAGCACGGGGCGGGGACGCGTCACAGATACGCAGTATTTT	CASTGRGRVTDTQYF
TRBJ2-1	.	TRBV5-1	TGCGCCAGCAGCCGGGGGAGCTCCTACAATGAGCAGTTCTTC	CASSRGSSYNEQFF
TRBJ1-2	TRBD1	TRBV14	TGTGCCAGCAGCCAACCGGGACAGGATCATTATGGCTACACCTTC	CASSQPGQDHYGYTF
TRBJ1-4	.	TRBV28	TGTGCCAGCAGTTGGGGGCGGGAGGTTAGTGAAAAACTGTTTTTT	CASSWGREVSEKLFF
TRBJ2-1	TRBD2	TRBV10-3	TGTGCCATCACCCCCAGCGGGAGGGGAGGCAATGAGCAGTTCTTC	CAITPSGRGGNEQFF
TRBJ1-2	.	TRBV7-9	TGTGCCAGCAGCAGGGCCGACGGACTATATGGCTACACCTTC	CASSRADGLYGYTF
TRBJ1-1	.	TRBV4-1	TGCGCCAGCAGCCGGACATCGAACACTGAAGCTTTCTTT	CASSRTSNTEAFF
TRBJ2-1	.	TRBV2	TGTGCCAGCAGTTCCGACTTCAGCTCCTACAATGAGCAGTTCTTC	CASSSDFSSYNEQFF
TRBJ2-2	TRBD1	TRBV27	TGTGCCAGCAGTTTGACCCGACAGGGGCGAGGCACCGGGGAGCTGTTTTTT	CASSLTRQGRGTGELFF
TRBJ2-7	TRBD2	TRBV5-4	TGTGCCAGCAGACTAGCGGGAACTTTTGAAGAGCAGTACTTC	CASRLAGTFEEQYF
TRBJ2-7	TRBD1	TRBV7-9	TGTGCCAGCAGCTTTCGGGACAGGGGATTCTCCTACGAGCAGTACTTC	CASSFRDRGFSYEQYF
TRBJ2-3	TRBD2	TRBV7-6	TGTGCCAGCAGCTTGTTTAGCGGGAGCCAAGATACGCAGTATTTT	CASSLFSGSQDTQYF
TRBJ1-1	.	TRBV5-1	TGCGCCAGCAGCTTGGCGGACACCAGGGACACTGAAGCTTTCTTT	CASSLADTRDTEAFF
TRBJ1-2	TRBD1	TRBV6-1	TGTGCCAGCTCCGCGGGACAGGGCCTCTATGGCTACACCTTC	CASSAGQGLYGYTF
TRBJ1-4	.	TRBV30	TGTGCCTGCCAGACAGAAAAACTGTTTTTT	CACQTEKLFF
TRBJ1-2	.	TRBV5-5	TGTGCCAGCAGCTTGGGAGTCAGGGACTATGGCTACACCTTC	CASSLGVRDYGYTF
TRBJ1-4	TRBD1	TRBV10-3	TGTGCCATCCACAGGGACAGGAGCGAAAAACTGTTTTTT	CAIHRDRSEKLFF
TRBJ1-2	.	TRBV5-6	TGTGCCAGCAGCCTCAACCTACATGGCTACACCTTC	CASSLNLHGYTF
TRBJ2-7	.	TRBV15	TGTGCCACCAGCAGAGACTTGGATCCAAGGGGGCCGGGGGACGAGCAGTACTTC	CATSRDLDPRGPGDEQYF
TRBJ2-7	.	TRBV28	TGTGCCAGCAGGTACAGACAGAAGAGCTACTACGAGCAGTACTTC	CASRYRQKSYYEQYF
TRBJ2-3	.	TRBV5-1	TGCGCCAGCAGACCCGTCCCAGGGGTTGCAGATACGCAGTATTTT	CASRPVPGVADTQYF